The 24 T cell receptor beta chains below were found in one sample sequenced in a study of blood T cell repertoires in COVID-19. Sequenced by immunoSEQ multiplex PCR; TCRdb stores in-frame clones only, minus some. The sample lists some 210,000 clones; about 86% were seen once. Sequencing input: peripheral blood. The receptors derive from a man in his fifties or sixties with active or convalescent COVID-19.

This clone was seen a single time. This chain links TRBV6-5 with TRBJ2-3; perhaps TRBD2 as D (6 bases). The ends were cut back, 6 bases at V and 6 bases at J, with 13 bases in the middle. Germline V gene sequence: CDR1 MNHEY, CDR2 SVGAGI. The CDR3 has 13 residues. DNA of the CDR3: TGTGCCAGCAGGCCCGACCTAGCGGATACGCAGTATTTT. This encodes CASRPDLADTQYF.

V is TRBV5-6 and J is TRBJ2-5, with unresolved D. The ends were cut back, 1 base at V and 3 bases at J, with 7 bases in the middle. Looked up from germline, CDR1 is SGHDT and CDR2 is YYEEEE. This CDR3 has 13 residues. The CDR3 bases are TGTGCCAGCAGCTTGCCACTTGAAGAGACCCAGTACTTC. Residues: CASSLPLEETQYF.

V usage is TRBV5-1 and J usage is TRBJ2-1; TRBD2 matches 7 bases. The CDR3 extends over 15 amino acids. Per the germline V gene, CDR1 is SGHRS and CDR2 is YFSETQ. The junction had 11 bases not matched to a gene; V was cut back by 2 bases and J by 9 bases. The CDR3 spells CASSFRGGSAGEQFF. The CDR3 region has the DNA TGCGCCAGCAGCTTTAGGGGCGGGAGCGCGGGTGAGCAGTTCTTC.

The gene calls are TRBV7-2 and TRBJ2-3, with D possibly matching TRBD2 (6 bases). V gave up 5 bases and J gave up 11 bases, with 23 bases separating them. The CDR3 runs 15 residues. CDR1 and CDR2 from the germline V gene are SGHTA and FQGNSA. DNA of the CDR3: TGTGCCAGCAGCAACTTGGCCCAGTACCTCGGGGGGCAGTATTTT. Translation: CASSNLAQYLGGQYF. Supplemented by reference TRBV7-2 and TRBJ2-3, the full variable domain reads GAGVSQSPSNKVTEKGKDVELRCDPISGHTALYWYRQSLGQGLEFLIYFQGNSAPDKSGLPSDRFSAERTGGSVSTLTIQRTQQEDSAVYLCASSNLAQYLGGQYFGPGTRLTVL.

The chain combines TRBV18 with TRBJ1-1, with D uncertain. Germline V gene data show CDR1 as KGHSH and CDR2 as LQKENI. This CDR3 spans 14 amino acids. V dropped 1 base and J dropped 0 bases, with 6 bases sitting between them. CDR3 sequence (DNA): TGTGCCAGCTCACCACTGGGAGTGAACACTGAAGCTTTCTTT. Residues: CASSPLGVNTEAFF.

The chain couples TRBV7-9 to TRBJ2-5; 7 bases match TRBD2. Germline lookup yields CDR1 SEHNR and CDR2 FQNEAQ (reference sequence). V gave up 11 bases and J gave up 3 bases; unmatched junction bases: 9. CDR3 length equals 13 residues. Here the CDR3 reads CAAGGRAKETQYF. CDR3 coding DNA: TGTGCCGCCGGGGGGAGGGCCAAAGAGACCCAGTACTTC.

The chain combines TRBV6-5 with TRBJ1-2; a weak D match, TRBD1 (6 bases). Trimming took 2 bases from V and 4 from J, leaving 14 bases between them. The CDR3 contains 15 residues. The germline V gene encodes CDR1 MNHEY and CDR2 SVGAGI. The CDR3 DNA reads as TGTGCCAGCAGTTACGGCACAGGGAGAGTCTATGGCTACACCTTC. Its translation is CASSYGTGRVYGYTF.

Judged by abundance, this clone is medium-sized. The junction departs from germline at one end; a sequencing error may be responsible. The chain couples TRBV2 to TRBJ1-6; no definite D call. The CDR3 spans 14 residues. Germline V CDR1 and CDR2: SNHLY, FYNNEI. This chain's CDR3 is CAGSALAYNSPLHF. The CDR3 DNA follows: TGTGCCGGCAGTGCTCTTGCCTATAATTCACCCCTCCACTTT.

The chain links TRBV30 to TRBJ1-2, with D tentatively TRBD1 (5 bases). The CDR3 extends over 13 amino acids. The V end was cut by 2 bases, the J end by 5 bases, with 12 bases between. CDR1 is GTSNPN and CDR2 is SVGIG in the germline V gene (reference sequence). The CDR3 region is CAWSSGSGYGYTF. In nucleotides, the CDR3 is TGTGCCTGGAGTTCAGGGTCAGGGTATGGCTACACCTTC. Supplemented by reference TRBV30 and TRBJ1-2, the full variable domain reads SQTIHQWPATLVQPVGSPLSLECTVEGTSNPNLYWYRQAAGRGLQLLFYSVGIGQISSEVPQNLSASRPQDRQFILSSKKLLLSDSGFYLCAWSSGSGYGYTFGSGTRLTVV.

V and J are TRBV5-8 and TRBJ2-5; 7 nucleotides line up with TRBD2. Germline assignment: CDR1 SGHTS and CDR2 YDEGEE. Trimming at V came to 3 bases and at J to 6 bases, leaving 8 bases not matched to a gene. This CDR3 is 14 amino acids long. Here the CDR3 reads CASSWTRQVQTQYF. The CDR3 DNA reads as TGTGCCAGCAGCTGGACTAGGCAGGTTCAGACCCAGTACTTC. Filled out from reference TRBV5-8 and TRBJ2-5, the complete variable domain reads EAGVTQSPTHLIKTRGQQATLRCSPISGHTSVYWYQQALGLGLQFLLWYDEGEERNRGNFPPRFSGRQFPNYSSELNVNALELEDSALYLCASSWTRQVQTQYFGPGTRLLVL.

This clone was found once. The chain employs TRBV5-4 and TRBJ2-3; 13 bases map to TRBD2. In germline, CDR1 is SGHNT, CDR2 YYREEE (reference sequence). V trimming: 3 bases; J trimming: 2 bases; junction bases outside the gene matches: 3. The CDR3 has 16 residues. In DNA, the CDR3 is TGTGCCAGCAGCTCAGGACTAGCGGGGGACACAGATACGCAGTATTTT. This gives the protein CASSSGLAGDTDTQYF. Full variable domain (remainder filled in from reference TRBV5-4 and TRBJ2-3): ETGVTQSPTHLIKTRGQQVTLRCSSQSGHNTVSWYQQALGQGPQFIFQYYREEENGRGNFPPRFSGLQFPNYSSELNVNALELDDSALYLCASSSGLAGDTDTQYFGPGTRLTVL.

This chain's CDR3 is CASSFAPGNYGYTF. The CDR3 DNA reads TGTGCCAGCAGCTTCGCCCCAGGGAACTATGGCTACACCTTC. The rearrangement links TRBV7-3 to TRBJ1-2; possibly TRBD1 for D (5 bases). Germline V CDR1 and CDR2: SGHTA, FQGTGA. Trimming took off 3 bases at V and 2 bases at J, with 10 bases between the two ends. This CDR3 has 14 amino acids.

The chain uses TRBV27 and TRBJ1-6; 11 bases match TRBD1. The CDR3 has 15 amino acids. Looked up from germline, CDR1 is MNHEY and CDR2 is SMNVEV (reference sequence). With V trimmed by 5 bases and J by 8 bases, 5 bases remained unmatched. CDR3 coding DNA: TGTGCCAGCAGTCCCTCGGACAGGGGGCATTCACCCCTCCACTTT. Protein product: CASSPSDRGHSPLHF.

The chain combines TRBV30 with TRBJ1-5; D not resolved. Looked up from germline, CDR1 is GTSNPN and CDR2 is SVGIG (reference sequence). The ends were cut back, 1 base at V and 3 bases at J, with 10 bases in the middle. The CDR3 loop spans 14 amino acids. The CDR3 reads CAWSGGGVNQPQHF. CDR3 sequence (DNA): TGTGCCTGGAGTGGGGGAGGAGTCAATCAGCCCCAGCATTTT.

CDR3: CAISGATNYGYTF. In DNA, the CDR3 is TGTGCCATCAGTGGGGCCACTAACTATGGCTACACCTTC. The chain recombines TRBV10-3 with TRBJ1-2; D not resolved. The CDR3 extends over 13 amino acids. Germline lookup yields CDR1 ENHRY and CDR2 SYGVKD. Trimming left V 4 bases short and J 0 bases short, with 6 bases between.

The chain employs TRBV19 and TRBJ2-7; weak D call: TRBD1 (6 bases). Germline CDR1 is LNHDA and CDR2 is SQIVND (reference sequence). CDR3 size: 13 residues. V was shortened by 7 bases and J by 5 bases, with 15 bases between the two germline ends. The CDR3 loop reads CASNSRGNDEQYF. Here the CDR3 DNA reads TGTGCCAGTAACAGCAGGGGCAACGACGAGCAGTACTTC.

The rearrangement links TRBV3-1 (or the pseudogene TRBV3-2) to TRBJ2-2; D uncertain. V lost 0 bases, J lost 4 bases, and 6 bases lay in between. The CDR3 totals 14 residues. CDR1 LGHDT and CDR2 YNNKEL come from the germline V gene (reference sequence). The CDR3 DNA reads TGTGCCAGCAGCCAAGACTCGGTCACCGGGGAGCTGTTTTTT. Its translation is CASSQDSVTGELFF.

Written as DNA, the CDR3 is TGTGCCATCAGTGTACCCAAAGACAGGAACCACTATGGCTACACCTTC. Its translation is CAISVPKDRNHYGYTF. This chain uses TRBV10-3 with TRBJ1-2, with D perhaps matching TRBD1 (6 bases). This CDR3 is built from 16 residues. V shed 4 bases and J shed 3 bases, with 18 bases lying between them. Germline V CDR1 and CDR2: ENHRY, SYGVKD.

The rearrangement uses TRBV5-1 and TRBJ2-1; a weak D match, TRBD1 (6 bases). Germline V gives CDR1 SGHRS, CDR2 YFSETQ. V lost 1 base to trimming and J lost 8 bases, with 13 bases between them. There are 14 residues in the CDR3. The CDR3: CASSLPRGIDEQFF. CDR3 bases: TGCGCCAGCAGCTTGCCCAGGGGAATAGATGAGCAGTTCTTC.

The CDR3, as DNA: TGTGCCAGCGCAACGACAGGGGGAGCGAATCAGCCCCAGCATTTT. Its translation: CASATTGGANQPQHF. The rearrangement joins TRBV18 to TRBJ1-5, with 9 positions matching TRBD1. Germline lookup yields CDR1 KGHSH and CDR2 LQKENI. This CDR3 region has 15 residues. V shed 8 bases, J shed 4 bases, and the junction held 9 bases outside the gene matches.

The rearrangement joins TRBV9 to TRBJ2-7; D is perhaps TRBD2 (6 bases). The length of the CDR3 is 13 residues. Germline V gene data show CDR1 as SGDLS and CDR2 as YYNGEE. V lost 5 bases and J 6 bases, leaving 15 bases between the germline ends. The CDR3 DNA follows: TGTGCCAGCAGTTACCTATCCGGGAGCGAGCAGTACTTC. As protein: CASSYLSGSEQYF.

The J gene is TRBJ2-1, the V gene TRBV5-1; D may be TRBD1 (5 bases). V gave up 0 bases and J gave up 2 bases, with 12 bases separating them. The germline V gene has CDR1 SGHRS and CDR2 YFSETQ. The CDR3 contains 16 residues. CDR3 nucleotides: TGCGCCAGCAGCTTGGGGGGCTCCTCGACCTACAATGAGCAGTTCTTC. Protein product: CASSLGGSSTYNEQFF.

This sequence joins TRBV7-8 and TRBJ2-5, with a possible D match to TRBD2 (7 bases). There are 15 residues in the CDR3. Germline CDR1 and CDR2: SGHVS and FQNEAQ. V was cut by 3 bases and J by 5 bases, with 16 bases left in between. The CDR3: CASSFAGDRSETQYF. CDR3 DNA: TGTGCCAGCAGCTTTGCGGGAGACAGGAGTGAGACCCAGTACTTC.

Regarding this clone: Other DNA variants within this sample encode the same CDR3. V and J are TRBV21-1 and TRBJ1-5; the table's D call, TRBD1, has no DNA check behind it. TRBV21-1 constitutes a pseudogene. This CDR3 is 21 amino acids long. For the CDR3, the DNA is TGTGCCAGCAGCAACGAAGAGAACCGAGACAGGGGCCTTATAGGCAATCAGCCCCAGCATTTT. This codes for CASSNEENRDRGLIGNQPQHF.